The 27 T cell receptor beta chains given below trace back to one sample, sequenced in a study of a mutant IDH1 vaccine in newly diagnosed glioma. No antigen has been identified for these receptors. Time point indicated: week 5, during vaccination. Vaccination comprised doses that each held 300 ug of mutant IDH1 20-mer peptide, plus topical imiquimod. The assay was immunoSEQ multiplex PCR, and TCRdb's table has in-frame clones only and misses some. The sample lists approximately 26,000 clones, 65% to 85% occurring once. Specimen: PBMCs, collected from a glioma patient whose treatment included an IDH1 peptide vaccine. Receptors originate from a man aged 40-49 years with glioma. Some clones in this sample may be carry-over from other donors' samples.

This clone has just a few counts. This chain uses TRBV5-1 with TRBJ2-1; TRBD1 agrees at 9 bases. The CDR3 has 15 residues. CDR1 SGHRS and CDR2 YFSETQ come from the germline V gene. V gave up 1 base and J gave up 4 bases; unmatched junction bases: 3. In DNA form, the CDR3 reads TGCGCCAGCAGCTTGACAGGGGGCTATTACAATGAGCAGTTCTTC. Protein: CASSLTGGYYNEQFF. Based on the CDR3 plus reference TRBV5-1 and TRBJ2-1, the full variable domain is KAGVTQTPRYLIKTRGQQVTLSCSPISGHRSVSWYQQTPGQGLQFLFEYFSETQRNKGNFPGRFSGRQFSNSRSEMNVSTLELGDSALYLCASSLTGGYYNEQFFGPGTRLTVL.

The CDR3 coding sequence is TGTGCCTGGGGCCCGATTAACACTGAAGCTTTCTTT. Translating it yields CAWGPINTEAFF. The gene calls are TRBV30 and TRBJ1-1; no reliable D call. This CDR3 has 12 amino acids. From germline, CDR1 is GTSNPN and CDR2 SVGIG (reference sequence). Between the trimmed V and J ends, which lost 5 bases and 2 bases, there was a span of 9 bases.

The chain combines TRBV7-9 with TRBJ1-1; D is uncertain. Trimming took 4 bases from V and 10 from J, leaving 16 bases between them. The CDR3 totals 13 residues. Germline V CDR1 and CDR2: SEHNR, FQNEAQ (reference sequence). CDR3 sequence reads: CASSSDRNRVAFF. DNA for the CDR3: TGTGCCAGCAGCTCCGATAGAAACCGTGTAGCTTTCTTT.

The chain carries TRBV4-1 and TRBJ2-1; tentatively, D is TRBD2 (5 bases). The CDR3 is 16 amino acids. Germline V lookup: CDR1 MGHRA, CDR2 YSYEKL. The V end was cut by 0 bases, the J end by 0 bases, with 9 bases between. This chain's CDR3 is CASSQDGGYSYNEQFF. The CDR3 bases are TGCGCCAGCAGCCAAGACGGCGGGTACTCCTACAATGAGCAGTTCTTC.

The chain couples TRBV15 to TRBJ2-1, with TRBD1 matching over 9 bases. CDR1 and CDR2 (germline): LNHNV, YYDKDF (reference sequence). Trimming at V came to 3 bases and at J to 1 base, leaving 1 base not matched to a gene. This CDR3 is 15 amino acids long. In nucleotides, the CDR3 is TGTGCCACCAGCAGGGGACAGGGATCCTACAATGAGCAGTTCTTC. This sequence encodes CATSRGQGSYNEQFF.

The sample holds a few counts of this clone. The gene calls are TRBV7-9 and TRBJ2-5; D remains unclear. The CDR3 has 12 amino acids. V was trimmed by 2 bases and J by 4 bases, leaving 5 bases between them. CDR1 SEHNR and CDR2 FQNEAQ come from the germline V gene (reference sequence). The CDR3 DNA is TGTGCCAGCAGCTTATATCTAGAGACCCAGTACTTC. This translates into CASSLYLETQYF.

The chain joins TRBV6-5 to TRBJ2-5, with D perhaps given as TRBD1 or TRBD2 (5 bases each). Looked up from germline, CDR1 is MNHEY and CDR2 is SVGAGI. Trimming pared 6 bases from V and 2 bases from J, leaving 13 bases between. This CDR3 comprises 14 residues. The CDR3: CASSRDGWQETQYF. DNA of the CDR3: TGTGCCAGCAGCCGGGACGGGTGGCAAGAGACCCAGTACTTC.

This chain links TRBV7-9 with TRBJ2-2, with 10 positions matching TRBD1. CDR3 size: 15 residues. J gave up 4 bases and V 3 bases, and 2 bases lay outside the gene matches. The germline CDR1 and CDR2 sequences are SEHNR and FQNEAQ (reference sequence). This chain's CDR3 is CASSFGDRGTGELFF. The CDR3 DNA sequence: TGTGCCAGCAGCTTCGGGGACAGGGGCACCGGGGAGCTGTTTTTT.

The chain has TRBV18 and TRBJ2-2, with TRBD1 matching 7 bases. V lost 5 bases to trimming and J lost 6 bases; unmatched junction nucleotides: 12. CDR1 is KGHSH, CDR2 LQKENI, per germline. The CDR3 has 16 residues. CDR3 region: CASSLMGYRGAGELFF. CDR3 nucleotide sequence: TGTGCCAGCTCATTAATGGGATACAGGGGCGCCGGGGAGCTGTTTTTT.

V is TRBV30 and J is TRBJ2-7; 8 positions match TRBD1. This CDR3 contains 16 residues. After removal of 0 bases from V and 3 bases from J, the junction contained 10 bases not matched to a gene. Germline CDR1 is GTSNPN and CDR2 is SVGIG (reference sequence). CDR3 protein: CAWSVFRQGPLYEQYF. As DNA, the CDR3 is TGTGCCTGGAGTGTGTTTCGACAGGGGCCCCTCTACGAGCAGTACTTC.

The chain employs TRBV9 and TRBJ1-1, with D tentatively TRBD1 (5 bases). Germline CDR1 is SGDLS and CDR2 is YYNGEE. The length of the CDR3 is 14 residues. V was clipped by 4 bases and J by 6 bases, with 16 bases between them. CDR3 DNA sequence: TGTGCCAGCAGCCCCCGGCCCGGAGGGGCTGAAGCTTTCTTT. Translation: CASSPRPGGAEAFF.

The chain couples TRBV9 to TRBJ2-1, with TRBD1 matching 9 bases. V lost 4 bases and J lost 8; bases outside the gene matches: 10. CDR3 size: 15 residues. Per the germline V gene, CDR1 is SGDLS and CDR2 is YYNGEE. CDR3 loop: CASSSPGQGYDEQFF. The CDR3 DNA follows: TGTGCCAGCAGCTCCCCGGGACAGGGTTACGATGAGCAGTTCTTC.

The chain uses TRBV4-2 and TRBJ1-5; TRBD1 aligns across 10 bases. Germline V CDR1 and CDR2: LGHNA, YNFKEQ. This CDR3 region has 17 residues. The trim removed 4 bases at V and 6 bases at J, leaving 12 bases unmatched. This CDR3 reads CASSPNDRGRFFQPQHF. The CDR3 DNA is TGTGCCAGCAGCCCAAACGACAGGGGGCGGTTTTTTCAGCCCCAGCATTTT.

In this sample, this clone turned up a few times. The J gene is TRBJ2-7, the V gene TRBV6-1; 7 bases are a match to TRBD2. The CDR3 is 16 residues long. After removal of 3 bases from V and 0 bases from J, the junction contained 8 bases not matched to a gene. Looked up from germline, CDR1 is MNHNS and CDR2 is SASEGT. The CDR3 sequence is CASSDLASGYSYEQYF. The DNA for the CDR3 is TGTGCCAGCAGTGACTTAGCTAGCGGTTACTCCTACGAGCAGTACTTC.

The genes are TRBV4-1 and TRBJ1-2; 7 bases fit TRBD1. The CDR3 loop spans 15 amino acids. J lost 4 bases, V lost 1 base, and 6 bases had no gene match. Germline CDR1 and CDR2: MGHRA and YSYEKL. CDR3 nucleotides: TGCGCCAGCAGCCAAGGCCCGGGACAGTTCTATGGCTACACCTTC. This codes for CASSQGPGQFYGYTF.

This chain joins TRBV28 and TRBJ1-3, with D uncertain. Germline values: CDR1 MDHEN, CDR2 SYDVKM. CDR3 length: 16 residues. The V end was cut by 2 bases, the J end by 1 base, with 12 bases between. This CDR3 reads CASSLEDGLSGNTIYF. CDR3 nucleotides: TGTGCCAGCAGTTTAGAGGACGGGTTATCTGGAAACACCATATATTTT.

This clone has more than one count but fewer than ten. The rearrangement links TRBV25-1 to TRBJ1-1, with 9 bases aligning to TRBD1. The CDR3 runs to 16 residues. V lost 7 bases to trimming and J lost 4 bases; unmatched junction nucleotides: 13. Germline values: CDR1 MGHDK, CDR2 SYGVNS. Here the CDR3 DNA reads TGTGCCAGCACTCGGGACAGGGAAAGTTGGGGCACTGAAGCTTTCTTT. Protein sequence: CASTRDRESWGTEAFF.

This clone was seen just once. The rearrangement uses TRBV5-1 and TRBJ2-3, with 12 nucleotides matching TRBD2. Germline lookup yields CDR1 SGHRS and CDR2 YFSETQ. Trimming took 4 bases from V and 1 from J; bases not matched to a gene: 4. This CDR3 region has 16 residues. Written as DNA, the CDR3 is TGCGCCAGCAGCACCCGACTAGCGGGGGGCACAGATACGCAGTATTTT. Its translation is CASSTRLAGGTDTQYF.

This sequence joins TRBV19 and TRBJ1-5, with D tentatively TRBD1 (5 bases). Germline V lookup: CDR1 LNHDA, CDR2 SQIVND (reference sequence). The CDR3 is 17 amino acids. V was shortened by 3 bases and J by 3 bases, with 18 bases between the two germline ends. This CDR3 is CASSIQSLGAANQPQHF. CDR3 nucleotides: TGTGCCAGTAGTATCCAGAGCTTAGGGGCGGCCAATCAGCCCCAGCATTTT.

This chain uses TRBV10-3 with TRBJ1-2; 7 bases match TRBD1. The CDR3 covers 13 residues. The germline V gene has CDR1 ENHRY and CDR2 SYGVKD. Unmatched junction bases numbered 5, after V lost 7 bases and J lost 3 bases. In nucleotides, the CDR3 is TGTGCCATCAATCCAGGACAGGACTATGGCTACACCTTC. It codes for CAINPGQDYGYTF.

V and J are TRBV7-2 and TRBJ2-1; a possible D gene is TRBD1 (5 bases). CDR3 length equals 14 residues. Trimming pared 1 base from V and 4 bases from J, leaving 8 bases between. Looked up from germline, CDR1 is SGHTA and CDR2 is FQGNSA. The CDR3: CASSLGPGYNEQFF. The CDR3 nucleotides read TGTGCCAGCAGCTTAGGGCCAGGGTACAATGAGCAGTTCTTC.

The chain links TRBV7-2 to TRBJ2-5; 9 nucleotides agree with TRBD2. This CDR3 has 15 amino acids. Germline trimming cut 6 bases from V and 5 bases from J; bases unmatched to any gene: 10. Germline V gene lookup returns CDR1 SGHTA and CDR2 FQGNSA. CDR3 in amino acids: CASSYQRGARETQYF. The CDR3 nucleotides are TGTGCCAGCAGTTATCAGCGGGGGGCCAGGGAGACCCAGTACTTC.

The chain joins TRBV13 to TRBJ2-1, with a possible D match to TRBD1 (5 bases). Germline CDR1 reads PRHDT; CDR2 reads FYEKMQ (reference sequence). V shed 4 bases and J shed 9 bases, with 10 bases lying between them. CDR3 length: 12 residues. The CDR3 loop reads CASSSRAREQFF. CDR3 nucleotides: TGTGCCAGCAGCTCCAGGGCGCGTGAGCAGTTCTTC.

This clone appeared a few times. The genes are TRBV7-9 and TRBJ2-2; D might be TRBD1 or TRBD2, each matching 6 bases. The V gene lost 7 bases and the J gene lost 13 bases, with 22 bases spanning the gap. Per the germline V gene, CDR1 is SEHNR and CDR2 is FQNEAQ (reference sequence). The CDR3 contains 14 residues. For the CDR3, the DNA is TGTGCCAGCAACCAAGGGGGAGGTTCATACAGGCTGTTTTTT. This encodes CASNQGGGSYRLFF. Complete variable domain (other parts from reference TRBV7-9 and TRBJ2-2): DTGVSQNPRHKITKRGQNVTFRCDPISEHNRLYWYRQTLGQGPEFLTYFQNEAQLEKSRLLSDRFSAERPKGSFSTLEIQRTEQGDSAMYLCASNQGGGSYRLFFGEGSRLTVL.

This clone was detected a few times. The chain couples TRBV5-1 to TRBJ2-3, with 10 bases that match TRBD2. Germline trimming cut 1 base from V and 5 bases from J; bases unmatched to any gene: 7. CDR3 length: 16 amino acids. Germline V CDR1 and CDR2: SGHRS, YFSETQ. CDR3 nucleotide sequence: TGCGCCAGCAGCTTGCGTTCTAGCGGGGGCGGAGATACGCAGTATTTT. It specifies CASSLRSSGGGDTQYF.

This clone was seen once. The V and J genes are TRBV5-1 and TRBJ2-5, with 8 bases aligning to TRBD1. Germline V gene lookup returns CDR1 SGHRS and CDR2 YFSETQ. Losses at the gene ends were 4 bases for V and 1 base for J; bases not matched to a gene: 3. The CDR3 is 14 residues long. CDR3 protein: CASSIGQGQETQYF. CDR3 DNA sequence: TGCGCCAGCAGCATCGGACAGGGCCAAGAGACCCAGTACTTC.

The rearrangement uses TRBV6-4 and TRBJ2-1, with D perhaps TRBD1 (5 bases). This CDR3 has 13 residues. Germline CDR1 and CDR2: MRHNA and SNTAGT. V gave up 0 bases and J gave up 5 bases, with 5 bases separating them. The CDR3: CASSDSGHNEQFF. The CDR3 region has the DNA TGTGCCAGCAGTGACTCGGGGCACAATGAGCAGTTCTTC.